The rows below give T cell receptor beta chains drawn from one sample of a study of blood T cell repertoires in COVID-19. Libraries were prepared by immunoSEQ multiplex PCR; TCRdb keeps only in-frame clonotypes and omits some of them. Counted here are approximately 97,000 clones, around nine tenths occurring once; the ten biggest clones make up 1.5% to 2%. Specimen: peripheral blood. Receptors originate from a man aged 60 to 69 with acute or convalescent COVID-19. CDR3s leave out the opening cysteine and the closing phenylalanine or tryptophan.

v_call cdr3_aa
TRBV20-1 SASKRGLGTDTQY
TRBV27 ASSPSKRWTGQETQY
TRBV2 ASILQGAGTEAF
TRBV5-1 ASSPEGGRVVANMAHTEAF
TRBV6-5 ASRMDRWNTEAF
TRBV7-2 ASTLGGTQY
TRBV5-1 ASSDETGSGETQY
TRBV5-1 ASSVGQGTNEKLF
TRBV6-5 ASRDRSGNQPQH
TRBV28 ASRSRDLAF
TRBV3-1/TRBV3-2 ASSHVATGKAMRNTIY
TRBV19 ASSPVVEGRHGNTIY
TRBV25-1 ASSGASGGAGNEQF
TRBV7-8 ASTTNPSRSNQPQH
TRBV11-3 ASSFNRNTIY
TRBV14 ASSQDQRGLNTEAF
TRBV5-5 ASILDSLNTEAF
TRBV7-9 ASSFGQGWEQY
TRBV7-9 ASSWTATNYGYT
TRBV30 AWSTGLSRGNTIY
TRBV5-5 ASSLVVGAPQPQH
TRBV4-2 ASSPWISGGLSTDTQY
TRBV11-2 ASSLDKRGGAIYEQY
TRBV18 ASSQSGSADSPLH
TRBV6-5 ASSYSLASGNTIY
TRBV10-3 AISESGQPDTEAF
TRBV10-3 AISESRASSYEQY
TRBV27 ASSFPSGAPF
TRBV3-1/TRBV3-2 ASSQEGGSSGYT
TRBV20-1 SASFVASGGETQY
TRBV5-6 ASSWDRVRTGELF